This TCR beta chain originates from a study of blood T cell repertoires in COVID-19. Study summary: Italy, Spain and the United States were the sources of the convalescent and acute COVID-19 samples.

Authors' methods: Estimated nucleated cell counts came from reference gene primer amplification. Clones were sequenced by immunoSEQ multiplex PCR, and TCRdb holds only the in-frame ones, with some missing. D and trimming were read from the DNA, whereas the V and J calls and clone size are those reported in that table. The sample shows around 220,000 clones, around 86% of them seen only once. The Seattle patients joined while their infection was active and were tracked longitudinally afterward. Trimming took 7 bases from V and 4 from J; bases not matched to a gene: 4. The length of the CDR3 is 13 residues. CDR1 and CDR2 (germline): MNHNY, SVGAGI (reference sequence).

The chain combines TRBV6-6 with TRBJ1-2; 9 bases map to TRBD1. The receptor was isolated from an elderly woman with COVID-19, enrolled during active disease. Input material: peripheral blood. DNA of the CDR3: TGTGCCAGCAATATACAGGGGGCCTATGGCTACACCTTC. It encodes CASNIQGAYGYTF.